Shown below are 27 T cell receptor beta chains from a single sample sequenced in a study of cytomegalovirus exposure and HLA in healthy donors. In the PCR, 60 Vbeta and 13 Jbeta primers were used. Profiled with immunoSEQ multiplex PCR; TCRdb holds only in-frame clones, not every one. The sample lists hundreds of thousands of clones; 70% to 85% were seen once. The sequenced sample was PBMCs. The receptors stem from a woman in her forties in good health and CMV-seronegative.

This sequence joins TRBV7-9 and TRBJ2-7; tentatively, D is TRBD1 (6 bases). CDR3 length: 15 residues. Germline lookup yields CDR1 SEHNR and CDR2 FQNEAQ (reference sequence). The germline V and J ends were trimmed by 1 base and 4 bases, with 14 bases remaining between them. The CDR3 coding sequence is TGTGCCAGCAGCTTAGGGCAGGGGACGGATTACGAGCAGTACTTC. Amino acid sequence: CASSLGQGTDYEQYF.

This clone was seen a handful of times. V usage is TRBV6-6 and J usage is TRBJ1-1; the D is unclear. Germline V lookup: CDR1 MNHNY, CDR2 SVGAGI (reference sequence). There are 14 residues in the CDR3. V was clipped by 7 bases and J by 4 bases, with 16 bases between them. The CDR3 here is CASTLAPGRTEAFF. The DNA of the CDR3 is TGTGCCAGCACCTTGGCCCCTGGGCGCACTGAAGCTTTCTTT.

The count of this clone is one. The CDR3 bases are TGTGCCAGTAGTATACTTGGGACAGGGTTCTCTGGGGCCAACGTCCTGACTTTC. Translation gives CASSILGTGFSGANVLTF. The chain recombines TRBV19 with TRBJ2-6; 9 bases match TRBD1. The trim removed 2 bases at V and 0 bases at J, leaving 5 bases unmatched. The CDR3 loop spans 18 amino acids. Germline CDR1 and CDR2: LNHDA and SQIVND (reference sequence).

The rearrangement joins TRBV27 to TRBJ2-7; 8 bases fit TRBD2. J lost 4 bases, V lost 1 base, and 15 bases had no gene match. Germline V CDR1 and CDR2: MNHEY, SMNVEV (reference sequence). This CDR3 contains 18 residues. The CDR3 DNA follows: TGTGCCAGCAGTTTATACGGGATAGTAGCGGGACTGAATTACGAGCAGTACTTC. Its translation is CASSLYGIVAGLNYEQYF.

The chain recombines TRBV2 with TRBJ1-5, with D unclear. The germline V gene encodes CDR1 SNHLY and CDR2 FYNNEI. V was pared by 7 bases and J by 10 bases, with 17 bases between. The CDR3 is 13 amino acids. The CDR3 region is CASKEGKISPQHF. CDR3 bases: TGTGCCAGCAAGGAGGGTAAAATCAGCCCCCAGCATTTT.

This chain links TRBV5-1 with TRBJ1-1; D might be TRBD1 (6 bases). Germline V gene lookup returns CDR1 SGHRS and CDR2 YFSETQ. The CDR3 length is 15 residues. V was cut by 0 bases and J by 1 base, with 10 bases left in between. CDR3 nucleotide sequence: TGCGCCAGCAGCTTGGGGGGACACGCGAACACTGAAGCTTTCTTT. This gives the protein CASSLGGHANTEAFF.

The V call is TRBV28, the J call TRBJ2-7; D may be TRBD2 (5 bases). Trimming removed 3 bases at V and 3 bases at J, with 15 bases between. The CDR3 is made up of 15 amino acids. The germline V gene encodes CDR1 MDHEN and CDR2 SYDVKM. The chain's CDR3 is CASSFTSFGFYEQYF. Here the CDR3 DNA reads TGTGCCAGCAGTTTTACTAGTTTCGGATTCTACGAGCAGTACTTC.

The chain links TRBV6-5 to TRBJ2-5, with 9 bases matching TRBD1. This CDR3 contains 15 residues. Germline values: CDR1 MNHEY, CDR2 SVGAGI. With V trimmed by 7 bases and J by 4 bases, 10 bases remained unmatched. CDR3 sequence (DNA): TGTGCCAGCAACCCTTCTACAGGGGGCGGAGAGACCCAGTACTTC. Protein sequence: CASNPSTGGGETQYF.

This clone was observed a single time. V gene TRBV9 combines with J gene TRBJ1-2, with D maybe TRBD1 (6 bases). Trimming left V 4 bases short and J 8 bases short, with 18 bases between. The CDR3 has 14 amino acids. Germline-derived CDR1 and CDR2 are SGDLS and YYNGEE. CDR3 DNA sequence: TGTGCCAGCAGCTCCACCACAGGGAATGGCGGCTACACCTTC. Its protein product is CASSSTTGNGGYTF. The full variable domain, rest sourced from reference TRBV9 and TRBJ1-2, is DSGVTQTPKHLITATGQRVTLRCSPRSGDLSVYWYQQSLDQGLQFLIQYYNGEERAKGNILERFSAQQFPDLHSELNLSSLELGDSALYFCASSSTTGNGGYTFGSGTRLTVV.

The chain recombines TRBV6-5 with TRBJ2-5, with no clear D. The CDR3 has 15 residues. Between the trimmed V and J ends, which lost 2 bases and 2 bases, there was a span of 12 bases. The germline CDR1 and CDR2 sequences are MNHEY and SVGAGI. The CDR3 is CASSYLAGPQETQYF. In DNA form, the CDR3 reads TGTGCCAGCAGTTACCTCGCAGGTCCACAAGAGACCCAGTACTTC.

The chain combines TRBV2 with TRBJ2-7; TRBD1 is a possible D gene (6 bases). Trimming left V 8 bases short and J 4 bases short, with 18 bases between. This CDR3 is built from 14 residues. The germline V gene encodes CDR1 SNHLY and CDR2 FYNNEI. This CDR3 reads CASHLLRGKYEQYF. CDR3 nucleotides: TGTGCCAGCCACTTGCTCAGGGGAAAATACGAGCAGTACTTC.

This clone appeared a few times. The rearrangement links TRBV4-1 to TRBJ1-1; possibly TRBD1 for D (6 bases). CDR1 and CDR2 from the germline V gene are MGHRA and YSYEKL. The CDR3 runs to 15 residues. The V end was cut by 0 bases, the J end by 1 base, with 9 bases between. Written as DNA, the CDR3 is TGCGCCAGCAGCCAAGAAGGGACACCGAACACTGAAGCTTTCTTT. Amino acids: CASSQEGTPNTEAFF.

The V gene is TRBV27, the J gene TRBJ1-2; 9 bases match TRBD1. The CDR3 sequence is 14 residues long. Germline V gene sequence: CDR1 MNHEY, CDR2 SMNVEV (reference sequence). V lost 2 bases to trimming and J lost 9 bases; unmatched junction nucleotides: 7. The CDR3 here is CASSLLTGGASYTF. Written as DNA, the CDR3 is TGTGCCAGCAGTTTACTTACAGGGGGCGCGAGCTACACCTTC.

The chain links TRBV7-9 to TRBJ1-1, with 12 bases fitting TRBD1. From germline, CDR1 is SEHNR and CDR2 FQNEAQ (reference sequence). This CDR3 is built from 15 residues. Germline trimming cut 0 bases from V and 6 bases from J; bases unmatched to any gene: 2. This CDR3 reads CASSLAGTGGSEAFF. CDR3 nucleotide sequence: TGTGCCAGCAGCTTAGCCGGGACAGGGGGCTCTGAAGCTTTCTTT.

The rearrangement joins TRBV30 to TRBJ1-1; D may be TRBD1 (6 bases). V dropped 5 bases and J dropped 6 bases, with 10 bases sitting between them. Germline values: CDR1 GTSNPN, CDR2 SVGIG (reference sequence). The CDR3 runs to 11 residues. CDR3 coding DNA: TGTGCCTGGTCTGACAGGTCTGAAGCTTTCTTT. Its protein is CAWSDRSEAFF.

The rearrangement uses TRBV5-8 and TRBJ2-1; TRBD2 aligns across 10 bases. J was trimmed by 6 bases and V by 0 bases; bases with no gene match: 3. The CDR3 loop spans 15 amino acids. Germline loops: CDR1 SGHTS, CDR2 YDEGEE. The CDR3 sequence: CASSLELAGFNEQFF. CDR3 nucleotide sequence: TGTGCCAGCAGCTTGGAACTAGCGGGATTCAATGAGCAGTTCTTC.

The table lists this clone with a few counts. The rearrangement joins TRBV2 to TRBJ1-4; possible D gene TRBD1, 5 bases. The CDR3 is 12 residues long. Germline CDR1 is SNHLY and CDR2 is FYNNEI. Trimming pared 7 bases from V and 5 bases from J, leaving 8 bases between. The CDR3 is CASTGGNEKLFF. The CDR3, as DNA: TGTGCCAGCACCGGGGGGAATGAAAAACTGTTTTTT.

CDR3: CASSHTWTGGDGYTF. The DNA of the CDR3 is TGCGCCAGCAGTCATACCTGGACCGGAGGGGATGGCTACACCTTC. V is TRBV23-1 and J is TRBJ1-2; maybe TRBD1 (5 bases). TRBV23-1 is placed among ORFs of uncertain function. V lost 3 bases to trimming and J lost 6 bases, with 17 bases between them. The CDR3 length is 15 residues.

This rearrangement joins TRBV9 to TRBJ1-2; possible D gene TRBD1, 6 bases. Germline CDR1 is SGDLS and CDR2 is YYNGEE. V was shortened by 0 bases and J by 0 bases, with 15 bases between the two germline ends. CDR3 length equals 17 residues. The CDR3 protein is CASSVGWGPGANYGYTF. CDR3 in DNA: TGTGCCAGCAGCGTAGGGTGGGGGCCCGGGGCTAACTATGGCTACACCTTC.

The chain has TRBV29-1 and TRBJ2-3; 8 nucleotides agree with TRBD1. The CDR3 has 13 residues. The ends lost 7 bases at V and 4 bases at J; junction bases unmatched: 7. In germline, CDR1 is SQVTM, CDR2 ANQGSEA. CDR3 DNA: TGCAGCGCTCGCAGGGGGCAGGCAGATACGCAGTATTTT. It specifies CSARRGQADTQYF.

Only one count was recorded for this clone. The chain employs TRBV6-5 and TRBJ1-1; tentative D call: TRBD1 (5 bases). From germline, CDR1 is MNHEY and CDR2 SVGAGI. CDR3 length equals 13 residues. V was cut by 6 bases and J by 4 bases, with 12 bases left in between. The CDR3 nucleotides are TGTGCCAGCAGGTTATATGGGGCCACTGAAGCTTTCTTT. Translated, it gives CASRLYGATEAFF.

The chain combines TRBV30 with TRBJ1-4; D unclear. This CDR3 has 11 residues. Trimming left V 5 bases short and J 10 bases short, with 11 bases between. Per the germline V gene, CDR1 is GTSNPN and CDR2 is SVGIG (reference sequence). CDR3 DNA: TGTGCCTGGGACGGGAGTGGAAAACTGTTTTTT. This sequence encodes CAWDGSGKLFF.

This chain joins TRBV6-4 and TRBJ2-2; no firm D call. Trimming left V 4 bases short and J 7 bases short, with 16 bases between. Germline CDR1 and CDR2: MRHNA and SNTAGT. There are 15 residues in the CDR3. The CDR3 spells CASSVKLDVSGELFF. CDR3 DNA: TGTGCCAGCAGTGTCAAGCTAGATGTGAGCGGGGAGCTGTTTTTT.

This chain connects TRBV28 to TRBJ1-6; the D is unclear. V was clipped by 2 bases and J by 2 bases, with 10 bases between them. The CDR3 length is 16 residues. CDR1 is MDHEN and CDR2 is SYDVKM in the germline V gene. CDR3 nucleotides: TGTGCCAGCAGTTTAATCGGGAGCGCCTATAATTCACCCCTCCACTTT. Its protein product is CASSLIGSAYNSPLHF. The whole variable domain, remainder taken from reference TRBV28 and TRBJ1-6, is DVKVTQSSRYLVKRTGEKVFLECVQDMDHENMFWYRQDPGLGLRLIYFSYDVKMKEKGDIPEGYSVSREKKERFSLILESASTNQTSMYLCASSLIGSAYNSPLHFGNGTRLTVT.

Many counts were recorded for this clone. The chain is built from TRBV18 and TRBJ2-1; tentative D call: TRBD1 (5 bases). With 8 bases removed from V and 8 bases from J, the gap between germline ends came to 19 bases. The CDR3 is 14 residues long. CDR1 KGHSH and CDR2 LQKENI come from the germline V gene. Here the CDR3 DNA reads TGTGCCAGCCGGGTAGGGATTGGGGCCGATGAGCAGTTCTTC. The encoded protein is CASRVGIGADEQFF.

The chain has TRBV19 and TRBJ2-7; 11 nucleotides match TRBD2. Looked up from germline, CDR1 is LNHDA and CDR2 is SQIVND (reference sequence). The CDR3 covers 15 residues. Trimming removed 0 bases from V and 2 bases from J; junction bases left unmatched: 0. CDR3 sequence: CASSIELAGAYEQYF. CDR3 coding DNA: TGTGCCAGTAGTATAGAACTAGCGGGGGCCTACGAGCAGTACTTC.

V gene TRBV6-1 combines with J gene TRBJ2-7, with TRBD2 matching over 7 bases. V gave up 2 bases and J gave up 7 bases; unmatched junction bases: 8. Per the germline V gene, CDR1 is MNHNS and CDR2 is SASEGT. This CDR3 has 14 residues. Here the CDR3 reads CASSERVGGREQYF. CDR3 DNA: TGTGCCAGCAGTGAAAGAGTGGGCGGGAGAGAGCAGTACTTC.